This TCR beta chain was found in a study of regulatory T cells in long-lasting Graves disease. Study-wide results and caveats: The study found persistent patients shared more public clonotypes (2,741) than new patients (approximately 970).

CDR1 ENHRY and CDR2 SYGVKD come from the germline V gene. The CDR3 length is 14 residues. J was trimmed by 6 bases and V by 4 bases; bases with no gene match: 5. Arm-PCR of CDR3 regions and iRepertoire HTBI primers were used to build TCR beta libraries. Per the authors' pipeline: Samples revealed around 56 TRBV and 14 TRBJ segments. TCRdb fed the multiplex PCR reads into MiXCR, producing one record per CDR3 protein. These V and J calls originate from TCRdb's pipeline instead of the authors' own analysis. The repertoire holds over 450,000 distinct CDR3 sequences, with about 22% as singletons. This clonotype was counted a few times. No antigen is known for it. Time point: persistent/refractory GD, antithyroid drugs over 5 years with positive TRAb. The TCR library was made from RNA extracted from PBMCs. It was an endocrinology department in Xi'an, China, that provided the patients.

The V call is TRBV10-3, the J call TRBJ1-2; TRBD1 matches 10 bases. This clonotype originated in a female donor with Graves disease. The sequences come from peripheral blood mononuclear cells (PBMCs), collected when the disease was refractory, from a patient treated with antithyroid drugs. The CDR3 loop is CAISAGQGFDGYTF. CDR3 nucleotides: TGTGCCATCAGTGCGGGACAGGGGTTCGATGGCTACACCTTC.